The 2 T cell receptor beta chains given below trace back to one sample, sequenced in a study of blood T cell repertoires in COVID-19. TCRdb's table, derived via immunoSEQ multiplex PCR, lists solely in-frame clones and lacks some. Counted here are fewer than 130,000 clones, around 89% occurring once; the ten biggest clones make up approximately 3.4%. Specimen: peripheral blood. These receptors were taken from a woman between 45 and 65 years old with acute or convalescent COVID-19.

The count of this clone is one. The chain uses TRBV9 and TRBJ2-2; 8 bases agree with TRBD2. This CDR3 contains 18 residues. Trimming removed 0 bases from V and 1 base from J; junction bases left unmatched: 8. CDR1 is SGDLS, CDR2 YYNGEE, per germline. In DNA, the CDR3 is TGTGCCAGCAGCGTAGGCAGCGGGAGCTCGGAGAACACCGGGGAGCTGTTTTTT. Translation: CASSVGSGSSENTGELFF.

The chain carries TRBV7-2 and TRBJ2-7; 8 bases align to TRBD2. J gave up 6 bases and V 1 base, and 2 bases lay outside the gene matches. Germline V gene data show CDR1 as SGHTA and CDR2 as FQGNSA. The CDR3 extends over 13 amino acids. CDR3 residues: CASSLVAGGEQYF. DNA of the CDR3: TGTGCCAGCAGCTTAGTCGCGGGAGGCGAGCAGTACTTC.